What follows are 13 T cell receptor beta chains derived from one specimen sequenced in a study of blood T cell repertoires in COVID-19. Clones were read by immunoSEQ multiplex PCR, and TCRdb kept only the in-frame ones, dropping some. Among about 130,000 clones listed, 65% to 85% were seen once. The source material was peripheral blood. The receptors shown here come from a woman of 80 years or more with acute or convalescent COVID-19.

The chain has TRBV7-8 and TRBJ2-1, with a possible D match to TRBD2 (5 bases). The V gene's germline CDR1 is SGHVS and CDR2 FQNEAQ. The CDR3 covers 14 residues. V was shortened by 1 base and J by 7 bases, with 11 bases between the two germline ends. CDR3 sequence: CASSLGASRNEQFF. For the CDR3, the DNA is TGTGCCAGCAGCTTAGGTGCTAGCAGGAATGAGCAGTTCTTC.

Here the CDR3 reads CAWSPTGRGTEAFF. CDR3 nucleotide sequence: TGTGCCTGGAGCCCGACAGGCCGAGGCACTGAAGCTTTCTTT. The J gene is TRBJ1-1, the V gene TRBV30; D is perhaps TRBD1 (6 bases). V lost 3 bases to trimming and J lost 4 bases, with 15 bases between them. The V gene's germline CDR1 is GTSNPN and CDR2 SVGIG (reference sequence). This CDR3 contains 14 residues.

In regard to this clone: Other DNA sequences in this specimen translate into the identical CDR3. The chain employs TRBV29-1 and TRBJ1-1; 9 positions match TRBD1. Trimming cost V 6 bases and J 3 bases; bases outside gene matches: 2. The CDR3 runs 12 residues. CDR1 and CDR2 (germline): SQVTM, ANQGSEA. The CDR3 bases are TGCAGCGTAAGGACAGGGGACACTGAAGCTTTCTTT. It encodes CSVRTGDTEAFF.

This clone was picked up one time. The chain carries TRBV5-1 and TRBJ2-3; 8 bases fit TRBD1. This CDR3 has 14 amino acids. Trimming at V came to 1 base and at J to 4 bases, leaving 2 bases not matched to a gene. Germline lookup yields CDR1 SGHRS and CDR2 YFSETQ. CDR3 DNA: TGCGCCAGCAGCTTGAGACAGGGGTCAGATACGCAGTATTTT. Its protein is CASSLRQGSDTQYF.

The CDR3 bases are TGTGCCAGCAGCTTCGACCTTAGGGGATCCGAGCAGTACTTC. Protein product: CASSFDLRGSEQYF. V and J are TRBV7-9 and TRBJ2-7, with D perhaps matching TRBD1 (5 bases). Germline assignment: CDR1 SEHNR and CDR2 FQNEAQ (reference sequence). The V end lost 3 bases, the J end lost 6 bases, and 15 bases lay between the germline ends. The CDR3 has 14 residues.

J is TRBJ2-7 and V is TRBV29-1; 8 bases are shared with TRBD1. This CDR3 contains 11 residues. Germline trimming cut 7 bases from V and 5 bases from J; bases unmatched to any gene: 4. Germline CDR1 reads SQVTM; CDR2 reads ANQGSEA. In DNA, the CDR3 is TGCAGCGCGGGACAGGTGCACGAGCAGTACTTC. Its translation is CSAGQVHEQYF.

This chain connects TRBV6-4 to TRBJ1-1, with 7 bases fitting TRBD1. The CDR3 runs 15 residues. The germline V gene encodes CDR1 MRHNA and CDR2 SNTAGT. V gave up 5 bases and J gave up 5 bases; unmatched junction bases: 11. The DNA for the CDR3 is TGTGCCAGCAGTTCACAGGGGATCGGATCGACTGAAGCTTTCTTT. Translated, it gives CASSSQGIGSTEAFF.

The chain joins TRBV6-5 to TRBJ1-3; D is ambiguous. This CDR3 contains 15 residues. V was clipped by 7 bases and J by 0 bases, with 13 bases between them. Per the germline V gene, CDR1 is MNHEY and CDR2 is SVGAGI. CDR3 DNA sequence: TGTGCCAGCACGTCAGACTTTGGCTCTGGAAACACCATATATTTT. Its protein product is CASTSDFGSGNTIYF.

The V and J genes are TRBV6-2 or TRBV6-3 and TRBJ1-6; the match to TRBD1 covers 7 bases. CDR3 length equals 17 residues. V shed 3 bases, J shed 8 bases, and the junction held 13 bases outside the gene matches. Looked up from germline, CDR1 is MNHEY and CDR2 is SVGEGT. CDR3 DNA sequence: TGTGCCAGCAGTTATGCCATTAACAGGGGAGGCGATTCACCCCTCCACTTT. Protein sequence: CASSYAINRGGDSPLHF.

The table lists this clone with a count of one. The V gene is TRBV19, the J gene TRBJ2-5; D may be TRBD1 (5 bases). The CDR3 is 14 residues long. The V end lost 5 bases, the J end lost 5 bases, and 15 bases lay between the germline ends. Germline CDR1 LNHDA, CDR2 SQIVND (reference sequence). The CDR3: CASSRSDSYETQYF. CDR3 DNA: TGTGCCAGTAGTCGTTCAGACAGCTACGAGACCCAGTACTTC. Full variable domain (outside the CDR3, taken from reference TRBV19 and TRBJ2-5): DGGITQSPKYLFRKEGQNVTLSCEQNLNHDAMYWYRQDPGQGLRLIYYSQIVNDFQKGDIAEGYSVSREKKESFPLTVTSAQKNPTAFYLCASSRSDSYETQYFGPGTRLLVL.

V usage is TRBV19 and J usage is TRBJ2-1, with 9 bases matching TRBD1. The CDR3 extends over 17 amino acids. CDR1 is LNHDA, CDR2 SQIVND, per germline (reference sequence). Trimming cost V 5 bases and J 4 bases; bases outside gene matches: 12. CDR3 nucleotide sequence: TGTGCCAGTAGTCCAAAGGTGAGAGGGACAGGGTACAATGAGCAGTTCTTC. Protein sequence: CASSPKVRGTGYNEQFF.

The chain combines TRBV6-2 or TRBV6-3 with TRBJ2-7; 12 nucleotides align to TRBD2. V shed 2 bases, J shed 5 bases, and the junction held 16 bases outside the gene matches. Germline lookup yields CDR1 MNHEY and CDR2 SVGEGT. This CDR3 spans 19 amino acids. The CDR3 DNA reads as TGTGCCAGCAGTTACCCGACTAGCGGGAGCTTCGGAGGGGTTAACGAGCAGTACTTC. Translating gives CASSYPTSGSFGGVNEQYF.

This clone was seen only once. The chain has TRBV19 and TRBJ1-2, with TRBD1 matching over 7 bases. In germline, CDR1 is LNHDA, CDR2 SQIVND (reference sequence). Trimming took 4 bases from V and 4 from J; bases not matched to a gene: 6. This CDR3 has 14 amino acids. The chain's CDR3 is CASSTTGTAYGYTF. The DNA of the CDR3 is TGTGCCAGTAGTACAACCGGGACAGCCTATGGCTACACCTTC.